Following are 10 T cell receptor beta chains from one sample sequenced in a study of blood T cell repertoires in COVID-19. Assay used: immunoSEQ multiplex PCR; TCRdb lists only in-frame clones, some missing. Altogether hundreds of thousands of clones are present, about 90% being singletons, with the ten largest covering about 2.2%. Sequenced input: peripheral blood. The receptors come from a woman under 40 who had recovered from COVID-19.

This sequence joins TRBV7-2 and TRBJ2-1; the D gene is possibly TRBD2 (6 bases). The CDR3 sequence is 14 residues long. Germline V gene data show CDR1 as SGHTA and CDR2 as FQGNSA. With 3 bases removed from V and 5 bases from J, the gap between germline ends came to 11 bases. The CDR3 sequence: CASSFGGPHNEQFF. For the CDR3, the DNA is TGTGCCAGCAGCTTTGGAGGGCCCCACAATGAGCAGTTCTTC.

V usage is TRBV4-1 and J usage is TRBJ1-6; no definite D call. The CDR3 contains 13 residues. Trimming stripped 2 bases from V and 7 bases from J, with 6 bases between. The germline V gene encodes CDR1 MGHRA and CDR2 YSYEKL. CDR3 DNA sequence: TGCGCCAGCAGCCAATTTTTAAATTCACCCCTCCACTTT. It specifies CASSQFLNSPLHF.

This clone showed up just a few times. The CDR3 nucleotides read TGTGCCAGCAGCCAAGACAGGTACGAGCAGTACTTC. Encoded protein: CASSQDRYEQYF. The chain has TRBV4-2 and TRBJ2-7, with D hard to call. The V and J ends lost 0 bases and 4 bases respectively, with 4 bases between them. Germline V gene data show CDR1 as LGHNA and CDR2 as YNFKEQ. The CDR3 contains 12 residues.

The chain is built from TRBV5-6 and TRBJ1-2, with 10 bases matching TRBD1. V dropped 2 bases and J dropped 8; count of bases not matched to a gene: 6. This CDR3 contains 14 residues. Germline V lookup: CDR1 SGHDT, CDR2 YYEEEE. The CDR3 loop is CASSFGTGVTGYTF. CDR3 coding DNA: TGTGCCAGCAGCTTCGGGACAGGGGTGACGGGCTACACCTTC. Looking up the rest from reference TRBV5-6 and TRBJ1-2 gives the full variable domain: DAGVTQSPTHLIKTRGQQVTLRCSPKSGHDTVSWYQQALGQGPQFIFQYYEEEERQRGNFPDRFSGHQFPNYSSELNVNALLLGDSALYLCASSFGTGVTGYTFGSGTRLTVV.

The chain is built from TRBV10-3 and TRBJ2-5; TRBD2 agrees at 10 bases. With 2 bases clipped from V and 7 bases from J, the junction kept 16 bases outside the gene matches. Germline V gives CDR1 ENHRY, CDR2 SYGVKD. The CDR3 runs to 18 residues. CDR3 DNA: TGTGCCATCAGTGAGACCAGCGGGAGGGCCGCAGAGGGGGGGACCCAGTACTTC. It translates to CAISETSGRAAEGGTQYF.

In the case of this clone: Germline and junction disagree at one end, which may indicate a read error. The J gene is TRBJ2-7, the V gene TRBV12-3 or TRBV12-4; the D is unclear. This CDR3 is built from 12 residues. The CDR3 nucleotides are TGTGCCAGCAGTTTCGGCTCTTACGAGCGGTACTTC. Translating it yields CASSFGSYERYF.

This chain uses TRBV5-5 with TRBJ2-5, with D perhaps TRBD1 (5 bases). Deletions cut 2 bases from V and 6 bases from J, with 17 bases between. CDR1 and CDR2 from the germline V gene are SGHKS and YYEKEE (reference sequence). There are 15 residues in the CDR3. As DNA, the CDR3 is TGTGCCAGCAGCTTCGCCCAGGGTGTTTTGAAGACCCAGTACTTC. As protein: CASSFAQGVLKTQYF.

The J gene is TRBJ1-4, the V gene TRBV28, with 8 positions matching TRBD1. Per the germline V gene, CDR1 is MDHEN and CDR2 is SYDVKM. Trimming cost V 2 bases and J 0 bases; bases outside gene matches: 14. This CDR3 is 20 amino acids long. Here the CDR3 DNA reads TGTGCCAGCAGTTTAATCAGGGGGCGTGGATCAACTGCAACTAATGAAAAACTGTTTTTT. Protein sequence: CASSLIRGRGSTATNEKLFF.

The chain joins TRBV2 to TRBJ1-3; 8 positions agree with TRBD1. The germline CDR1 and CDR2 sequences are SNHLY and FYNNEI. V shed 5 bases, J shed 2 bases, and the junction held 8 bases outside the gene matches. This CDR3 comprises 16 residues. CDR3: CASSKGLQGAGNTIYF. DNA of the CDR3: TGTGCCAGCAGTAAGGGCCTACAGGGGGCTGGAAACACCATATATTTT.

The rearrangement joins TRBV4-2 to TRBJ2-3, with a tentative D call TRBD2 (5 bases). Germline CDR1 LGHNA, CDR2 YNFKEQ. The CDR3 runs 15 residues. The V and J ends lost 1 base and 2 bases respectively, with 10 bases between them. CDR3 in amino acids: CASSQGLAYTDTQYF. The CDR3 DNA reads TGTGCCAGCAGCCAAGGGCTAGCCTACACAGATACGCAGTATTTT.